This passage covers 8 T cell receptor beta chains from one sample sequenced in a study of T cells after yellow fever vaccination. TCRdb processed the 5' RACE reads anew with MiXCR; each CDR3 protein has one entry. Among about 300,000 distinct CDR3 sequences listed, approximately 10% were seen once. The input for sequencing was CD4+ T cells sorted from PBMCs, taken 5 days after the yellow fever booster vaccination. The origin of the receptors is a man aged 18 to 29 who received the YFV17D yellow fever vaccine.

V usage is TRBV4-1 and J usage is TRBJ1-3; a possible D gene is TRBD1 (5 bases). Germline V gene data show CDR1 as MGHRA and CDR2 as YSYEKL. The V gene lost 0 bases and the J gene lost 0 bases, with 15 bases spanning the gap. CDR3 size: 18 residues. CDR3 in amino acids: CASSQDSWGISSGNTIYF. The CDR3 DNA follows: TGCGCCAGCAGCCAAGATTCGTGGGGGATTAGCTCTGGAAACACCATATATTTT.

The chain couples TRBV6-5 to TRBJ2-5; the D gene is possibly TRBD1 (6 bases). Looked up from germline, CDR1 is MNHEY and CDR2 is SVGAGI. V was clipped by 5 bases and J by 5 bases, with 12 bases between them. CDR3 length: 13 residues. The CDR3 DNA reads TGTGCCAGCAGTAACCAGGGGTTGGAGACCCAGTACTTC. It encodes CASSNQGLETQYF.

The chain recombines TRBV18 with TRBJ2-2; the D gene is possibly TRBD2 (5 bases). V shed 2 bases and J shed 4 bases, with 8 bases lying between them. This CDR3 contains 14 residues. Germline V gene data show CDR1 as KGHSH and CDR2 as LQKENI. The CDR3 DNA sequence: TGTGCCAGCTCACCAGAGGGCAGCACCGGGGAGCTGTTTTTT. It is translated as CASSPEGSTGELFF.

This clonotype was seen ten or more times. This sequence joins TRBV24-1 and TRBJ2-3, with no clear D. Trimming removed 5 bases from V and 0 bases from J, with 2 bases in between. There are 12 residues in the CDR3. In germline, CDR1 is KGHDR, CDR2 SFDVKD. CDR3 protein: CATSGSTDTQYF. CDR3 in DNA: TGTGCCACCAGTGGGAGCACAGATACGCAGTATTTT.

This clonotype was counted ten times or more. V usage is TRBV19 and J usage is TRBJ1-5; 7 bases map to TRBD1. The germline CDR1 and CDR2 sequences are LNHDA and SQIVND (reference sequence). The CDR3 length is 14 residues. Unmatched junction bases numbered 10, after V lost 9 bases and J lost 5 bases. CDR3 coding DNA: TGTGCCAGCGGGCCAAGACAGGGAGATCAGCCCCAGCATTTT. This translates into CASGPRQGDQPQHF.

This clonotype was seen many times. The chain employs TRBV7-3 and TRBJ2-3, with 10 bases aligning to TRBD2. J lost 1 base, V lost 5 bases, and 6 bases had no gene match. The CDR3 sequence is 16 residues long. Germline loops: CDR1 SGHTA, CDR2 FQGTGA. The CDR3 here is CASSISGTSGTDTQYF. CDR3 DNA sequence: TGTGCCAGCAGCATAAGCGGGACTAGCGGCACAGATACGCAGTATTTT. Supplemented by reference TRBV7-3 and TRBJ2-3, the full variable domain reads GAGVSQTPSNKVTEKGKYVELRCDPISGHTALYWYRQSLGQGPEFLIYFQGTGAADDSGLPNDRFFAVRPEGSVSTLKIQRTERGDSAVYLCASSISGTSGTDTQYFGPGTRLTVL.

The chain joins TRBV27 to TRBJ2-5; D may correspond to TRBD1 or TRBD2 (6 bases each). V gave up 1 base and J gave up 2 bases, with 8 bases separating them. The V gene's germline CDR1 is MNHEY and CDR2 SMNVEV (reference sequence). The CDR3 length is 14 residues. The CDR3 here is CASSLWRGQETQYF. DNA of the CDR3: TGTGCCAGCAGTTTATGGAGGGGGCAAGAGACCCAGTACTTC.

This clonotype has a count of ten or more. The chain employs TRBV6-5 and TRBJ1-2; TRBD1 is a possible D gene (5 bases). Germline V gene data show CDR1 as MNHEY and CDR2 as SVGAGI. This CDR3 region has 13 residues. V lost 5 bases and J lost 5, with 12 bases in between. In nucleotides, the CDR3 is TGTGCCAGCAGTCCCGGGGGGAGATATGGCTACACCTTC. It is translated as CASSPGGRYGYTF.